This entry describes one T cell receptor (beta chain). Its cognate antigen is unknown. The CDR3 has 15 amino acids. V was shortened by 2 bases and J by 0 bases, with 11 bases between the two germline ends. Germline V gene sequence: CDR1 KGHSH, CDR2 LQKENI. The data are from a study of OX40 agonist ivuxolimab in advanced cancers. Across the study: Administration of intravenous ivuxolimab to patients occurred every 2 weeks at 0.01 to 10 mg/kg. Partial responses occurred in three patients (one hepatocellular carcinoma, two cutaneous melanoma). Broader study findings: Antigen specificity of clonally expanded peripheral T cells was not established.

Using immunoSEQ multiplex PCR, the repertoire was profiled, and TCRdb retains in-frame clones only, with some absent. The table includes 65,000 to 70,000 clones, 85% to 90% detected once. The sequence was obtained from an adult with an advanced solid tumor such as melanoma, head and neck, liver or kidney cancer. This chain uses TRBV18 with TRBJ2-7, with D possibly being TRBD1 (5 bases). Sequencing was performed on CD4+ or CD8+ T cells sorted from blood, taken in a trial of the OX40 agonist ivuxolimab. CDR3 DNA sequence: TGTGCCAGCTCACCAAATTTAGACAGCTCCTACGAGCAGTACTTC. Translation: CASSPNLDSSYEQYF.